Following are 3 T cell receptor beta chains from one sample sequenced in a study of breast tumors, draining lymph nodes, adjacent tissues. Breast cancer patients provided tissue from their axillary draining lymph nodes. One entry per CDR3 protein results from TCRdb running MiXCR on the multiplex PCR reads. The table shows 180,000 or so distinct CDR3 sequences, with roughly a third occurring only once. Specimen: axillary lymph node tissue. The receptors originated from a female donor with breast cancer. Some clones in this sample may be carry-over from other donors' samples.

Notes on this clonotype: This sequence may be a read error, since a much larger clone differs from it by one base. The chain carries TRBV6-2 or TRBV6-3 and TRBJ2-5; no definite D call. The length of the CDR3 is 12 residues. Germline V gives CDR1 MNHEY, CDR2 SVGEGT. CDR3 loop: CASSYTQEAQYF. DNA of the CDR3: TGTGCCAGCAGTTACACCCAAGAGGCCCAGTACTTC.

This clonotype was observed at least ten times. The gene calls are TRBV28 and TRBJ2-7; D assignment may be TRBD1 or TRBD2 (6 bases each). Germline loops: CDR1 MDHEN, CDR2 SYDVKM. The CDR3 has 14 residues. Trimming stripped 6 bases from V and 0 bases from J, with 12 bases between. CDR3 DNA: TGTGCCAGCAGGGGGGCGGGGAGCTCCTACGAGCAGTACTTC. Translation gives CASRGAGSSYEQYF.

The chain joins TRBV25-1 to TRBJ2-3, with 9 positions matching TRBD2. The germline V gene encodes CDR1 MGHDK and CDR2 SYGVNS. The CDR3 is 14 amino acids. Unmatched junction bases numbered 3, after V lost 7 bases and J lost 1 base. CDR3 in DNA: TGTGCCAGCACTAGCGGGACTGGCACAGATACGCAGTATTTT. Its translation is CASTSGTGTDTQYF.